Below are 25 T cell receptor beta chains sequenced from a single sample in a study of T cell responses to AZD1222 COVID-19 vaccine. The repertoire was sequenced with immunoSEQ multiplex PCR; TCRdb's copy has only in-frame clones and lacks some. This table holds about 140,000 clones, roughly 90% found once. The sample consisted of peripheral blood, taken on day 0 of AZD1222 vaccination. These receptors originate from an adult in good health.

The genes are TRBV6-5 and TRBJ2-5, with D perhaps TRBD1 (5 bases). This CDR3 has 14 residues. Trimming took 0 bases from V and 7 from J, leaving 12 bases between them. CDR1 is MNHEY and CDR2 is SVGAGI in the germline V gene. As DNA, the CDR3 is TGTGCCAGCAGTTACTCGATTCAGGGTGGGACCCAGTACTTC. The encoded protein is CASSYSIQGGTQYF.

V is TRBV18 and J is TRBJ1-5, with a possible D match to TRBD1 (5 bases). Trimming removed 2 bases from V and 4 bases from J, with 9 bases in between. In germline, CDR1 is KGHSH, CDR2 LQKENI. This CDR3 spans 14 amino acids. CDR3 in amino acids: CASSPGTENQPQHF. CDR3 nucleotide sequence: TGTGCCAGCTCACCAGGGACGGAAAATCAGCCCCAGCATTTT.

The chain joins TRBV5-1 to TRBJ2-1; D gene uncertain. The CDR3 extends over 15 amino acids. Germline-derived CDR1 and CDR2 are SGHRS and YFSETQ. The V gene lost 0 bases and the J gene lost 9 bases, with 16 bases spanning the gap. In nucleotides, the CDR3 is TGCGCCAGCAGCTTGGGGGTCGTAGGGAAGGGTGAGCAGTTCTTC. This codes for CASSLGVVGKGEQFF. Together with reference TRBV5-1 and TRBJ2-1, the CDR3 gives the full variable domain: KAGVTQTPRYLIKTRGQQVTLSCSPISGHRSVSWYQQTPGQGLQFLFEYFSETQRNKGNFPGRFSGRQFSNSRSEMNVSTLELGDSALYLCASSLGVVGKGEQFFGPGTRLTVL.

The gene calls are TRBV6-6 and TRBJ2-7, with 8 bases identical to TRBD1. CDR1 MNHNY and CDR2 SVGAGI come from the germline V gene (reference sequence). J was trimmed by 4 bases and V by 8 bases; bases with no gene match: 13. There are 15 residues in the CDR3. CDR3 region: CASRYHWTGTYEQYF. The CDR3 region has the DNA TGTGCCAGCCGCTACCACTGGACAGGGACATACGAGCAGTACTTC.

The V and J genes are TRBV6-5 and TRBJ1-4; weak D call: TRBD1 (6 bases). This CDR3 spans 14 amino acids. Germline CDR1 reads MNHEY; CDR2 reads SVGAGI. V lost 0 bases and J lost 8, with 10 bases in between. The CDR3 here is CASSYSAGEEKLFF. CDR3 in DNA: TGTGCCAGCAGTTACTCCGCAGGGGAGGAAAAACTGTTTTTT.

This rearrangement joins TRBV7-2 to TRBJ1-6; 9 bases are a match to TRBD1. The germline V gene has CDR1 SGHTA and CDR2 FQGNSA. J lost 10 bases, V lost 3 bases, and 4 bases had no gene match. The CDR3 extends over 14 amino acids. CDR3: CASSLGQGRSPLHF. Here the CDR3 DNA reads TGTGCCAGCAGCTTGGGACAGGGCCGGTCACCCCTCCACTTT.

The chain carries TRBV5-4 and TRBJ2-7; D may correspond to TRBD1 or TRBD2 (5 bases each). Per germline, CDR1 SGHNT and CDR2 YYREEE (reference sequence). The CDR3 consists of 12 residues. The V and J ends lost 4 bases and 4 bases respectively, with 9 bases between them. The CDR3 sequence is CASSGDGYEQYF. The CDR3 nucleotides are TGTGCCAGCAGCGGGGACGGTTACGAGCAGTACTTC.

The gene calls are TRBV27 and TRBJ2-7; no definite D call. V lost 5 bases and J lost 9, with 11 bases in between. The germline CDR1 and CDR2 sequences are MNHEY and SMNVEV (reference sequence). The CDR3 loop spans 11 amino acids. The CDR3 protein is CASSLRPVQYF. The CDR3 bases are TGTGCCAGCAGTCTTCGACCGGTGCAGTACTTC.

The chain links TRBV7-9 to TRBJ2-7; D unresolved. The CDR3 is 13 amino acids. Germline lookup yields CDR1 SEHNR and CDR2 FQNEAQ (reference sequence). With 5 bases removed from V and 3 bases from J, the gap between germline ends came to 11 bases. In nucleotides, the CDR3 is TGTGCCAGCAGCCTTGTAGTAGGCTACGAGCAGTACTTC. Translating gives CASSLVVGYEQYF.

The J gene is TRBJ1-4, the V gene TRBV5-6, with unresolved D. V shed 2 bases and J shed 5 bases, with 7 bases lying between them. In germline, CDR1 is SGHDT, CDR2 YYEEEE. The CDR3 covers 13 residues. The CDR3 DNA is TGTGCCAGCAGCTTCGTTCTCAATGAAAAACTGTTTTTT. Translating it yields CASSFVLNEKLFF.

The rearrangement joins TRBV18 to TRBJ2-2; 7 positions agree with TRBD1. After removal of 5 bases from V and 0 bases from J, the junction contained 3 bases not matched to a gene. Germline V CDR1 and CDR2: KGHSH, LQKENI. The CDR3 loop spans 15 amino acids. CDR3 DNA: TGTGCCAGCTCATCCGACAGGGCGAACACCGGGGAGCTGTTTTTT. Residues: CASSSDRANTGELFF.

This chain connects TRBV7-9 to TRBJ1-5, with D unclear. Germline lookup yields CDR1 SEHNR and CDR2 FQNEAQ (reference sequence). This CDR3 has 14 residues. Trimming pared 5 bases from V and 0 bases from J, leaving 8 bases between. This CDR3 reads CASSPPGSNQPQHF. CDR3 DNA sequence: TGTGCCAGCAGCCCTCCAGGTAGCAATCAGCCCCAGCATTTT. Supplemented by reference TRBV7-9 and TRBJ1-5, the full variable domain reads DTGVSQNPRHKITKRGQNVTFRCDPISEHNRLYWYRQTLGQGPEFLTYFQNEAQLEKSRLLSDRFSAERPKGSFSTLEIQRTEQGDSAMYLCASSPPGSNQPQHFGDGTRLSIL.

The chain links TRBV6-1 to TRBJ2-1; unclear D gene. V lost 3 bases and J 5 bases, leaving 2 bases between the germline ends. CDR1 and CDR2 from the germline V gene are MNHNS and SASEGT. The CDR3 extends over 11 amino acids. The CDR3 loop reads CASSEDNEQFF. The CDR3 DNA follows: TGTGCCAGCAGTGAGGACAATGAGCAGTTCTTC.

The CDR3 sequence is CASSLGTGGPYGYTF. As DNA, the CDR3 is TGCGCCAGCAGCTTGGGGACAGGCGGACCCTATGGCTACACCTTC. This chain joins TRBV5-1 and TRBJ1-2, with 7 bases fitting TRBD1. Losses at the gene ends were 0 bases for V and 4 bases for J; bases not matched to a gene: 6. CDR3 length: 15 amino acids. Germline CDR1 and CDR2: SGHRS and YFSETQ.

The V and J genes are TRBV30 and TRBJ2-3; 10 nucleotides match TRBD2. With V trimmed by 4 bases and J by 2 bases, 15 bases remained unmatched. This CDR3 has 18 residues. Per germline, CDR1 GTSNPN and CDR2 SVGIG (reference sequence). The CDR3 here is CAWKASGSRGRFTDTQYF. For the CDR3, the DNA is TGTGCCTGGAAAGCTAGCGGGAGTCGGGGTCGTTTCACAGATACGCAGTATTTT. Full variable domain (remainder filled in from reference TRBV30 and TRBJ2-3): SQTIHQWPATLVQPVGSPLSLECTVEGTSNPNLYWYRQAAGRGLQLLFYSVGIGQISSEVPQNLSASRPQDRQFILSSKKLLLSDSGFYLCAWKASGSRGRFTDTQYFGPGTRLTVL.

The rearrangement uses TRBV28 and TRBJ2-7; perhaps TRBD2 as D (6 bases). Between the trimmed V and J ends, which lost 5 bases and 3 bases, there was a span of 14 bases. Germline CDR1 and CDR2: MDHEN and SYDVKM. The CDR3 runs 14 residues. CDR3 loop: CASSRSGRSYEQYF. The CDR3 DNA is TGTGCCAGCAGTAGGTCAGGGAGGAGCTACGAGCAGTACTTC.

CDR3 loop: CASSLGGSLETQYF. The CDR3 bases are TGTGCCAGCAGCTTAGGGGGCAGCTTGGAGACCCAGTACTTC. This sequence joins TRBV7-2 and TRBJ2-5, with D possibly being TRBD1 (5 bases). V was trimmed by 1 base and J by 5 bases, leaving 11 bases between them. This CDR3 comprises 14 residues. The germline V gene has CDR1 SGHTA and CDR2 FQGNSA.

The chain carries TRBV28 and TRBJ1-2, with a weak D call TRBD1 (5 bases). CDR3 length equals 13 residues. Germline CDR1 reads MDHEN; CDR2 reads SYDVKM. The V and J ends lost 8 bases and 4 bases respectively, with 14 bases between them. The CDR3 spells CASHAPGAYGYTF. The DNA of the CDR3 is TGTGCCAGCCACGCCCCCGGGGCCTATGGCTACACCTTC.

The chain has TRBV5-6 and TRBJ1-2; 9 bases map to TRBD1. CDR3 length: 16 residues. The germline V gene has CDR1 SGHDT and CDR2 YYEEEE. J was trimmed by 8 bases and V by 2 bases; bases with no gene match: 13. The CDR3 DNA sequence: TGTGCCAGCAGCTTCTCCGGGACAGGGTATGCGCGAGGCTACACCTTC. Translated: CASSFSGTGYARGYTF.

The chain couples TRBV19 to TRBJ1-1, with D maybe TRBD1 (5 bases). The CDR3 consists of 14 residues. Trimming left V 1 base short and J 4 bases short, with 10 bases between. In germline, CDR1 is LNHDA, CDR2 SQIVND (reference sequence). The CDR3 DNA reads as TGTGCCAGTAGTATAGTTTCGGGGGGCACTGAAGCTTTCTTT. It codes for CASSIVSGGTEAFF.

The rearrangement joins TRBV18 to TRBJ2-3, with 7 bases lining up with TRBD1. CDR1 is KGHSH, CDR2 LQKENI, per germline. The junction had 13 bases not matched to a gene; V was cut back by 2 bases and J by 2 bases. This CDR3 is 18 amino acids long. The CDR3 region is CASSPSRQGKRNTDTQYF. The DNA of the CDR3 is TGTGCCAGCTCACCAAGCAGACAGGGAAAGCGGAACACAGATACGCAGTATTTT.

The chain has TRBV19 and TRBJ1-3; unclear D gene. The V and J ends lost 5 bases and 4 bases respectively, with 12 bases between them. CDR3 length: 14 residues. Germline V gives CDR1 LNHDA, CDR2 SQIVND (reference sequence). In DNA form, the CDR3 reads TGTGCCAGTAGTCCCAGATCTAGAGGAAACACCATATATTTT. Its protein product is CASSPRSRGNTIYF.

This clone was seen only a few times. This chain joins TRBV19 and TRBJ1-5; D unresolved. The CDR3 length is 14 residues. CDR1 is LNHDA, CDR2 SQIVND, per germline (reference sequence). V shed 3 bases and J shed 3 bases, with 9 bases lying between them. In DNA, the CDR3 is TGTGCCAGTAGTATGTCACGGTACAATCAGCCCCAGCATTTT. Protein: CASSMSRYNQPQHF.

The V and J genes are TRBV2 and TRBJ1-2; unclear D gene. Trimming removed 5 bases at V and 4 bases at J, with 20 bases between. Germline V CDR1 and CDR2: SNHLY, FYNNEI. The CDR3 runs to 16 residues. The DNA of the CDR3 is TGTGCCAGCAGTCATGACCCGGGCAGGCCAAGCTATGGCTACACCTTC. Protein: CASSHDPGRPSYGYTF.

V is TRBV7-9 and J is TRBJ1-1; tentative D call: TRBD1 (6 bases). CDR3 size: 15 residues. Germline loops: CDR1 SEHNR, CDR2 FQNEAQ (reference sequence). The ends were cut back, 4 bases at V and 1 base at J, with 13 bases in the middle. The CDR3 here is CASSSWTAKNTEAFF. CDR3 nucleotide sequence: TGTGCCAGCAGCTCCTGGACAGCCAAGAACACTGAAGCTTTCTTT.